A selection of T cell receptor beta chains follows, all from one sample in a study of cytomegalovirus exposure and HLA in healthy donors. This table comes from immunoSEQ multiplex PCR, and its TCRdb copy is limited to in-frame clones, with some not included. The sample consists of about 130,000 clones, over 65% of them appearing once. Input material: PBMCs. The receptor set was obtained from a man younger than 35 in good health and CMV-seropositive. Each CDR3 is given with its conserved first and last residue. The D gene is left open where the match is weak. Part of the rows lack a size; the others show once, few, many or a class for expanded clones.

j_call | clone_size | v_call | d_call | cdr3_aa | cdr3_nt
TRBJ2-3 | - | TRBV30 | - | CAWSLGDMDTQYF | TGTGCCTGGAGTCTCGGGGATATGGATACGCAGTATTTT
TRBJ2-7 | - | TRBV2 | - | CASSYAYEQYF | TGTGCCAGCAGCTACGCCTACGAGCAGTACTTC
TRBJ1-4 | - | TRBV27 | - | CASSTQWTADEKLFF | TGTGCCAGCAGTACGCAATGGACAGCCGACGAAAAACTGTTTTTT
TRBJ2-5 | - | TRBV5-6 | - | CASSLEETQYF | TGTGCCAGCAGCTTGGAGGAGACCCAGTACTTC
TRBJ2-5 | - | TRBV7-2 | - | CASSFVQGYETQYF | TGTGCCAGCAGCTTTGTACAGGGTTACGAGACCCAGTACTTC
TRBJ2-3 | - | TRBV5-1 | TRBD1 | CASSLTRTGNTDTQYF | TGCGCCAGCAGCTTGACCCGGACAGGGAACACAGATACGCAGTATTTT
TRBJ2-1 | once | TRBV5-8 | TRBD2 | CASSEGLAGGNEQFF | TGTGCCAGCAGCGAAGGACTAGCGGGGGGAAATGAGCAGTTCTTC
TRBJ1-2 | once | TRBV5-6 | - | CASSHGGVNYGYTF | TGTGCCAGCAGCCACGGAGGGGTTAACTATGGCTACACCTTC
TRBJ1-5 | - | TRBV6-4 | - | CASSDKRQSSNQPQHF | TGTGCCAGCAGTGACAAGAGACAATCTAGCAATCAGCCCCAGCATTTT
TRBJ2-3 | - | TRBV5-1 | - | CASSPGTSLDTQYF | TGCGCCAGCAGCCCCGGGACTTCTTTGGATACGCAGTATTTT
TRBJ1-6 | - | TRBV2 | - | CASSEGGVGSPLHF | TGTGCCAGCAGTGAGGGGGGGGTCGGGTCACCCCTCCACTTT
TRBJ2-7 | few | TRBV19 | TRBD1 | CASGSGGQGAHEQYF | TGTGCCAGTGGAAGTGGGGGACAGGGGGCCCACGAGCAGTACTTC
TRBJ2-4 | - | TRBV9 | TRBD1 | CASSGGQRRNIQYF | TGTGCCAGCAGCGGGGGACAGCGGAGAAACATTCAGTACTTC
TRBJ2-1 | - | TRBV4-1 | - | CASSQDTADASSYNEQFF | TGCGCCAGCAGCCAAGATACAGCGGACGCGAGCTCCTACAATGAGCAGTTCTTC
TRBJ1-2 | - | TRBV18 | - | CASSPPQGSFGYTF | TGTGCCAGCTCACCACCTCAGGGATCATTCGGCTACACCTTC
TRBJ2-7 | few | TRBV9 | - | CASSPPRAQYEQYF | TGTGCCAGCAGCCCCCCCAGGGCCCAGTACGAGCAGTACTTC
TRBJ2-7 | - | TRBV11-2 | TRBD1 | CASSLEVWDRGTYEQYF | TGTGCCAGCAGCTTAGAGGTCTGGGACAGGGGGACCTACGAGCAGTACTTC
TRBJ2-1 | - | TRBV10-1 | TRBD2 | CASSDRGVFNEQFF | TGCGCCAGCAGTGACCGGGGGGTCTTCAATGAGCAGTTCTTC
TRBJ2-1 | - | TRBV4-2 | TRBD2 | CASSQDSSGGSYNEQFF | TGTGCCAGCAGCCAAGATTCCAGCGGGGGTTCCTACAATGAGCAGTTCTTC
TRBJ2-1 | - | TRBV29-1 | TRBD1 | CSLSDRASYNEQFF | TGCAGCTTATCAGACAGGGCGTCCTACAATGAGCAGTTCTTC
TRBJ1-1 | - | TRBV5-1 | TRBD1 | CASSNRQGTMNTEAFF | TGCGCCAGCAGCAATCGACAGGGGACTATGAACACTGAAGCTTTCTTT
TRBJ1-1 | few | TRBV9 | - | CASSVVDCSMNTEAFF | TGTGCCAGCAGCGTAGTGGACTGCTCGATGAACACTGAAGCTTTCTTT
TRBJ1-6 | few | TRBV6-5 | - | CASSLRDSPLHF | TGTGCCAGCAGTTTGAGGGATTCACCCCTCCACTTT
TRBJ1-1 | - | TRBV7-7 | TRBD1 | CASTGRQGGAFF | TGTGCCAGCACTGGCAGGCAGGGGGGAGCTTTCTTT
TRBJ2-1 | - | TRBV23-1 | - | CASRIGQGPYNEQFF | TGCGCCAGCAGAATAGGGCAGGGCCCCTACAATGAGCAGTTCTTC
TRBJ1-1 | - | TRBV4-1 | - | CASSQAVNTEAFF | TGCGCCAGCAGCCAAGCGGTGAACACTGAAGCTTTCTTT
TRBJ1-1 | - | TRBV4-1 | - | CASSQDRGGEAFF | TGCGCCAGCAGCCAAGATAGGGGCGGTGAAGCTTTCTTT
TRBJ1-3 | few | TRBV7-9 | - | CASSLVPGDSGNTIYF | TGTGCCAGCAGCTTAGTCCCAGGGGACTCTGGAAACACCATATATTTT
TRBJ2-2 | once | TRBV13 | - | CASSPQGPNTGELFF | TGTGCCAGCAGCCCACAGGGACCGAACACCGGGGAGCTGTTTTTT
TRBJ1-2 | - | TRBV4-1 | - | CASSPEGGSTPRYGYTF | TGCGCCAGCAGCCCTGAGGGCGGTTCAACCCCGAGATATGGCTACACCTTC
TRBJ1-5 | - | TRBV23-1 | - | CASSQEDQPQHF | TGCGCCAGCAGTCAAGAGGATCAGCCCCAGCATTTT
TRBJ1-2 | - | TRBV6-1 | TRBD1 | CASSPINPGGGGYTF | TGTGCCAGCAGTCCTATTAACCCAGGGGGTGGGGGCTACACCTTC
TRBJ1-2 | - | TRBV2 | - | CASSEVQGGGNYGYTF | TGCGCCAGCAGTGAAGTCCAGGGCGGGGGGAACTATGGCTACACCTTC
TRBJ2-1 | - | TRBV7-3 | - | CASSLGPGGGEQFF | TGTGCCAGCAGCTTAGGGCCGGGTGGAGGTGAGCAGTTCTTC
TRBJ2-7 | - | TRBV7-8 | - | CASSIAGYRQMRVYEQYF | TGCGCCAGCAGCATAGCTGGCTATCGCCAGATGAGGGTCTACGAGCAGTACTTC
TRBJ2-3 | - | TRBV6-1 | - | CASSEGLNPGTQYF | TGTGCCAGCAGTGAAGGACTGAATCCGGGTACGCAGTATTTT
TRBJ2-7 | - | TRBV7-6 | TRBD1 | CASRAGQEAYYEQYF | TGTGCCAGCAGAGCTGGACAGGAGGCCTACTACGAGCAGTACTTC
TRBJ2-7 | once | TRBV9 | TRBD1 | CASSVGDSSSYEQYF | TGTGCCAGCAGCGTAGGGGACAGTTCTTCCTACGAGCAGTACTTC
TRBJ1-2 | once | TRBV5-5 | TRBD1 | CASSLAGGRDYGYTF | TGTGCCAGCAGCTTGGCAGGGGGCCGGGACTATGGCTACACCTTC
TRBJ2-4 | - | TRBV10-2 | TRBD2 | CASQTGTSGPLAKNIQYF | TGCGCCAGCCAAACCGGGACTAGCGGACCATTAGCCAAAAACATTCAGTACTTC
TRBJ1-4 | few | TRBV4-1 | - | CASSPGQSLDEKLFF | TGCGCCAGCAGCCCCGGACAGAGCCTGGATGAAAAACTGTTTTTT
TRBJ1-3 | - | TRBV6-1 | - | CASSLQGNTIYF | TGTGCCAGCAGCCTACAGGGAAACACCATATATTTT
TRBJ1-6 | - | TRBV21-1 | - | CASSKDPWGEINSPLHF | TGTGCCAGCAGCAAAGACCCTTGGGGGGAAATTAACTCACCCCTCCACTTT
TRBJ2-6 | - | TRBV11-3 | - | CASSSYDPTVSGANVLTF | TGTGCCAGCAGCTCGTACGACCCGACTGTCTCTGGGGCCAACGTCCTGACTTTC
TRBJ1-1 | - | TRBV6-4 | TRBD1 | CASREQGAKNTEAFF | TGTGCCAGCAGAGAGCAGGGGGCTAAAAACACTGAAGCTTTCTTT
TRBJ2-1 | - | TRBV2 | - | CASSEVAGEGDEQFF | TGTGCCAGCAGTGAGGTAGCCGGAGAGGGGGATGAGCAGTTCTTC
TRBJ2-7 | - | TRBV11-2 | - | CASSLAGGNEQYF | TGTGCCAGCAGCTTAGCAGGGGGGAACGAGCAGTACTTC
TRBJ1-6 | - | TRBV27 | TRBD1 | CASSLQGASSSYNSPLHF | TGTGCCAGCAGTTTACAGGGGGCCTCGAGCTCCTATAATTCACCCCTCCACTTT